Given below is one T cell receptor (beta chain) in context. Its cognate antigen is unknown. This sample is drawn from a study of graft-versus-host responses after intestinal transplantation. In the study overall: Every transplant recipient was induced with anti-thymocyte globulin, then maintained on tacrolimus and steroids for about 3 years. Whole-study findings and limits: Investigators detected GvH clones in recipient marrow, with some emerging earlier in ileum or blood.

Germline lookup yields CDR1 SEHNR and CDR2 FQNEAQ (reference sequence). The CDR3 consists of 18 residues. V was pared by 5 bases and J by 4 bases, with 9 bases of the junction left unmatched. TCRdb's table, derived via immunoSEQ multiplex PCR, lists solely in-frame clones and lacks some. The sample lists 95,000 to 110,000 clones, 93% occurring once. This sequence joins TRBV7-9 and TRBJ2-3; TRBD2 matches 16 bases. The sequence was collected from a human donor who received an intestinal transplant. Sequenced here: unstimulated CD8+ T cells sorted from spleen or lymph node cells, sampled before intestinal transplant. CDR3 region: CASSHTGTSGGAPDTQYF. The CDR3 bases are TGTGCCAGCAGCCACACCGGGACTAGCGGGGGGGCCCCAGATACGCAGTATTTT.